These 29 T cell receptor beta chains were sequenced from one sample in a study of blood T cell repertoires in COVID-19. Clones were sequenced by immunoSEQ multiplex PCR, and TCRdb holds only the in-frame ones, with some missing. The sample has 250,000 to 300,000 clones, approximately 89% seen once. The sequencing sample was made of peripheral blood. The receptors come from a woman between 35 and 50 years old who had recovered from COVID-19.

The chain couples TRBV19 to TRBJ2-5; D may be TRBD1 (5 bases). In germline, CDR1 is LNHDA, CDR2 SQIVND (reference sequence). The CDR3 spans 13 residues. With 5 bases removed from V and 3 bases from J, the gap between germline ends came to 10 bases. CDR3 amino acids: CASSLPGKETQYF. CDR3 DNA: TGTGCCAGTAGTCTCCCAGGGAAAGAGACCCAGTACTTC.

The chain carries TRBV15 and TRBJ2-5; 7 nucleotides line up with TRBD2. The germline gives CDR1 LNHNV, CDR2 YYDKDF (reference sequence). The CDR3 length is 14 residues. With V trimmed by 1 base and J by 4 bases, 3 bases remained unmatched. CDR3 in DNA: TGTGCCACCAGCAGAGCCGGGGGGAGAGAGACCCAGTACTTC. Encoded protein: CATSRAGGRETQYF.

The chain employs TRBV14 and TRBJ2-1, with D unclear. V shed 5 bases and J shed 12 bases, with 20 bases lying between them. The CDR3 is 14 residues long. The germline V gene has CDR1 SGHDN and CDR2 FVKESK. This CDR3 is CASSAKRSQIGQFF. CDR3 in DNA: TGTGCCAGCAGCGCCAAGAGATCGCAAATCGGGCAGTTCTTC.

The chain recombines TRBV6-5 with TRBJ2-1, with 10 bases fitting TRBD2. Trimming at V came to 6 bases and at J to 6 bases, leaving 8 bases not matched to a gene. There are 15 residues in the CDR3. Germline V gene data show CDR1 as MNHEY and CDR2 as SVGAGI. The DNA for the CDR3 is TGTGCCAGCAGCAAAACTAGCGGGGCAATCAATGAGCAGTTCTTC. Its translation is CASSKTSGAINEQFF.

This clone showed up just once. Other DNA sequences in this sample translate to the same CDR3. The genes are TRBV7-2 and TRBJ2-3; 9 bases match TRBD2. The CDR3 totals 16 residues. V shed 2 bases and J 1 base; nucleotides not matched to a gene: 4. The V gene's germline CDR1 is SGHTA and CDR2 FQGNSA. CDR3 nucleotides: TGTGCCAGCAGCTTATTAGCGGGAGTTGGCACAGATACGCAGTATTTT. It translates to CASSLLAGVGTDTQYF.

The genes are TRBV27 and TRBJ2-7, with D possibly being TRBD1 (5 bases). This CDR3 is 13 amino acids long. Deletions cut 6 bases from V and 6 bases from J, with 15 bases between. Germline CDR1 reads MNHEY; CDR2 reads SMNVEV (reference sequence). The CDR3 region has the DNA TGTGCCAGCAGCCGTCCAGGGCTCGCCGAGCAGTACTTC. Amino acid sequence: CASSRPGLAEQYF.

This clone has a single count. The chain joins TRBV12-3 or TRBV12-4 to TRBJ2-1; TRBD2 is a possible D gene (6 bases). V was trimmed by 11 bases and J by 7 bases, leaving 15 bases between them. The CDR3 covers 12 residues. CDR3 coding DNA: TGTGCCTCCCGGGGGTCTAAGAATGAGCAGTTCTTC. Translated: CASRGSKNEQFF.

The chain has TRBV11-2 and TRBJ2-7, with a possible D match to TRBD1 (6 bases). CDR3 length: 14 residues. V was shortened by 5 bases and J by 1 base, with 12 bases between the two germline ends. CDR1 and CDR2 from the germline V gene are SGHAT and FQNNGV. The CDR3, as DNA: TGTGCCAGCAGCGTCCGGGACATTTCCTACGAGCAGTACGTC. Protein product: CASSVRDISYEQYV.

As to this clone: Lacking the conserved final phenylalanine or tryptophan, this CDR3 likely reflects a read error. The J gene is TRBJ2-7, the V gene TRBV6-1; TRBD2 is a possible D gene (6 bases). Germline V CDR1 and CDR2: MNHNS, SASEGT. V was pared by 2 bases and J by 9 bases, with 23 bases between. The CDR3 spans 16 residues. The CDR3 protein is CASSERTPRGGAGQYI. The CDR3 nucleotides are TGTGCCAGCAGTGAACGTACGCCCAGAGGAGGGGCAGGGCAGTACATC.

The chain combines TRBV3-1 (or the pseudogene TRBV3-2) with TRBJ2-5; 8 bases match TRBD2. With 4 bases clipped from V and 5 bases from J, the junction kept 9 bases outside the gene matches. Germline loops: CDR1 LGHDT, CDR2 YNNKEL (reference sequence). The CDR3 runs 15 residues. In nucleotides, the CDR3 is TGTGCCAGCAGCCCCCTCCGGGGGGGGAGGGAGACCCAGTACTTC. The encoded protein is CASSPLRGGRETQYF.

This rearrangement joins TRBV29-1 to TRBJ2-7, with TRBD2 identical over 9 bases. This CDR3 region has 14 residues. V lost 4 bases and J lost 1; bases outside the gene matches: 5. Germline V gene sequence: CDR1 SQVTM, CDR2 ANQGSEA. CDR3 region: CSVARTSESYEQYV. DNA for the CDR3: TGCAGCGTTGCCCGGACTAGCGAGTCCTACGAGCAGTACGTC.

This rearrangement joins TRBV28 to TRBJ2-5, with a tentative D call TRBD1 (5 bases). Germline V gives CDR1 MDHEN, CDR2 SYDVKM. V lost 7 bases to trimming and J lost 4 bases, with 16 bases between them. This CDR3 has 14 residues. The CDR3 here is CASIRQGGVETQYF. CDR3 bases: TGTGCCAGCATCAGGCAGGGTGGGGTAGAGACCCAGTACTTC.

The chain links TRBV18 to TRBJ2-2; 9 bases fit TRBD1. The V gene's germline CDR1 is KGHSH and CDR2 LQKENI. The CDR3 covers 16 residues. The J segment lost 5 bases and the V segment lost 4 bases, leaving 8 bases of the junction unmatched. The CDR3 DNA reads TGTGCCAGCTCACGCCCGGGACAGGGTTTAACCGGGGAGCTGTTTTTT. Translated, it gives CASSRPGQGLTGELFF.

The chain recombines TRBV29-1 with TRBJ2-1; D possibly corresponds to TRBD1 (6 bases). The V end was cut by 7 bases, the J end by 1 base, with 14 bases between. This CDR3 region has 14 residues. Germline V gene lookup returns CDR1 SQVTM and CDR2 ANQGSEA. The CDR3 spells CSGSQGRSYNEQFF. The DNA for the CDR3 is TGCAGCGGATCACAGGGAAGATCCTACAATGAGCAGTTCTTC.

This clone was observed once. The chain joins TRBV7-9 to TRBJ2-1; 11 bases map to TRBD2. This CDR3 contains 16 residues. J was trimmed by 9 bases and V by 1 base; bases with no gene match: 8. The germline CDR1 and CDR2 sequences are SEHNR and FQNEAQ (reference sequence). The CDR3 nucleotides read TGTGCCAGCAGCTTAGAACTACTAGCGGGGGAGGTTGAGCAGTTCTTC. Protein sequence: CASSLELLAGEVEQFF.

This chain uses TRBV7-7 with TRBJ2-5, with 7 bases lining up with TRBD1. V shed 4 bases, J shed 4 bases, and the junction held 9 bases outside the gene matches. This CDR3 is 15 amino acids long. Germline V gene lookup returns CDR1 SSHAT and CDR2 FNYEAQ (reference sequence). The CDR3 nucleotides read TGTGCCAGCAGCTCTACAGGGGCCCCGGGAGAGACCCAGTACTTC. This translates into CASSSTGAPGETQYF. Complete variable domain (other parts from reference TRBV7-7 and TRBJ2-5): GAGVSQSPRYKVTKRGQDVTLRCDPISSHATLYWYQQALGQGPEFLTYFNYEAQPDKSGLPSDRFSAERPEGSISTLTIQRTEQRDSAMYRCASSSTGAPGETQYFGPGTRLLVL.

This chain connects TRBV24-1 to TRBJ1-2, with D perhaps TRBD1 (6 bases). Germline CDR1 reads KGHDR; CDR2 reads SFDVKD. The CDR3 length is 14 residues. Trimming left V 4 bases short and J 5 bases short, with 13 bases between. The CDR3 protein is CATSDPRDTYGYTF. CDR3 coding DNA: TGTGCCACCAGTGACCCCCGGGACACTTATGGCTACACCTTC.

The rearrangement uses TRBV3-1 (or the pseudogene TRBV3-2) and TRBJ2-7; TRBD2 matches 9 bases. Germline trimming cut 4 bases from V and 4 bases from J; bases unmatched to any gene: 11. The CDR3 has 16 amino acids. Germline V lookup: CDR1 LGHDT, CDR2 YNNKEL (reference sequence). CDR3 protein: CASSLTTGGGAYEQYF. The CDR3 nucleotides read TGTGCCAGCAGCCTCACCACGGGCGGGGGGGCTTACGAGCAGTACTTC.

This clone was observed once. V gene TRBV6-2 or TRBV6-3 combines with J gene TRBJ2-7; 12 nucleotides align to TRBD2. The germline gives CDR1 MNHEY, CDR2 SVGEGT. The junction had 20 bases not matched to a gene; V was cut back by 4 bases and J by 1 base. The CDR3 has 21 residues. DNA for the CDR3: TGTGCCAGCAGTTCCCCCCGTGTACGCCGAACGACTAGCGGGGGATCCTACGAGCAGTACGTC. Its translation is CASSSPRVRRTTSGGSYEQYV.

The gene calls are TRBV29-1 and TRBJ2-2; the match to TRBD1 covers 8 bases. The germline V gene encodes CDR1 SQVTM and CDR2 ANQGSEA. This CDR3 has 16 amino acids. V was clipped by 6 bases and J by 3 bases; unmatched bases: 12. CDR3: CSVSGRGLRDTGELFF. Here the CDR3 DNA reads TGCAGCGTCTCTGGCAGGGGGCTGCGGGACACCGGGGAGCTGTTTTTT.

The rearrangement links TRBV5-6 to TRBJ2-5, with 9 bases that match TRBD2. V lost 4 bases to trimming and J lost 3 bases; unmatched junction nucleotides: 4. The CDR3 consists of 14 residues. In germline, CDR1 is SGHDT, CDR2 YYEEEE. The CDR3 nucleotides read TGTGCCAGCAGCGCCTTAGCGGGGGAAGAGACCCAGTACTTC. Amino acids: CASSALAGEETQYF.

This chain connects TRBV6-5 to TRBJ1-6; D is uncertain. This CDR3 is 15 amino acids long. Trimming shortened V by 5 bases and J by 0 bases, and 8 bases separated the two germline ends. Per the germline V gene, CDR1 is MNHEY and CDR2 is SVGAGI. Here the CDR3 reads CASSPASSYNSPLHF. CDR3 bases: TGTGCCAGCAGTCCCGCGAGCTCCTATAATTCACCCCTCCACTTT.

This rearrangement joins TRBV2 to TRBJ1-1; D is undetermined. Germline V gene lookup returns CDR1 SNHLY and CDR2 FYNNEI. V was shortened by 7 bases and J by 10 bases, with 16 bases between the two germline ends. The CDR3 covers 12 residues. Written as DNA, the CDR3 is TGTGCCAGCATCGGCGTAAACGGCGGAGCTTTCTTT. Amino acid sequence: CASIGVNGGAFF.

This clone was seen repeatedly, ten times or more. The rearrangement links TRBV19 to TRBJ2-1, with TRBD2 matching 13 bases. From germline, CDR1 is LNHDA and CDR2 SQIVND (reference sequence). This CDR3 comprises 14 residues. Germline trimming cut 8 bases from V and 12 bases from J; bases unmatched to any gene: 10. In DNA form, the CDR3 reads TGTGCCAGTCACTCCGGACTAGCGGGAGTTGGGCAGTTCTTC. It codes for CASHSGLAGVGQFF.

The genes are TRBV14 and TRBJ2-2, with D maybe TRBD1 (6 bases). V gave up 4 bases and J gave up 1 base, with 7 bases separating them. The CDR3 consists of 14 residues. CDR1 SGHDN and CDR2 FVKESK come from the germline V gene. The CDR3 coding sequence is TGTGCCAGCAGCCTGACAGGGAACACCGGGGAGCTGTTTTTT. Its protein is CASSLTGNTGELFF.

CDR3 in DNA: TGTGCCAGCAGCTTAGAGGGACAGGGCTATGGCTACACCTTC. It specifies CASSLEGQGYGYTF. The gene calls are TRBV11-3 and TRBJ1-2; 9 positions match TRBD1. The V segment lost 0 bases and the J segment 4 bases; nucleotides outside the gene matches: 0. CDR3 length: 14 residues. Germline V gene sequence: CDR1 SGHNT, CDR2 YENEEA.

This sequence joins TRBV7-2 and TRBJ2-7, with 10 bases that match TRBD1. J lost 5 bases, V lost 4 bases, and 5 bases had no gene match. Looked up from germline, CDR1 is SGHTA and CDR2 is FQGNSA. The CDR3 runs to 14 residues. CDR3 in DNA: TGTGCCAGCAGCTCAGACAGGGGGCGCGACGAGCAGTACTTC. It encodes CASSSDRGRDEQYF.

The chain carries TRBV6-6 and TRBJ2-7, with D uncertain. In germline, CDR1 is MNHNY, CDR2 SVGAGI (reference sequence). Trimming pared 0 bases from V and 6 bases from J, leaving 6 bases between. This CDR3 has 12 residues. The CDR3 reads CASSYSNGEQYV. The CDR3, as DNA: TGTGCCAGCAGTTACTCGAACGGCGAGCAGTACGTC.

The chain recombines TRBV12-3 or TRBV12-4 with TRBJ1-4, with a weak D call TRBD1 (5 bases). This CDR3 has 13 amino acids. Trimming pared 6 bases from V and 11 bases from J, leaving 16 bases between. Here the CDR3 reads CASSGTPGGKLFF. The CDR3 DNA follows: TGTGCCAGCAGCGGCACGCCGGGGGGGAAACTGTTTTTT.